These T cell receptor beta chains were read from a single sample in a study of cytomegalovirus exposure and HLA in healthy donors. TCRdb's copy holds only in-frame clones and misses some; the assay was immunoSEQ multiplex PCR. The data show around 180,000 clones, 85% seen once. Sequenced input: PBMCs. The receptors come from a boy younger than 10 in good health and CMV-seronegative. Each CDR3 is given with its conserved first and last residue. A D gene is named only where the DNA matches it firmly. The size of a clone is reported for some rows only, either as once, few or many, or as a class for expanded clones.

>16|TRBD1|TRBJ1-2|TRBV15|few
TGTGCCACCAGCAGAGTTCTGGACAGGGGTGTCTATGGCTACACCTTC
CATSRVLDRGVYGYTF
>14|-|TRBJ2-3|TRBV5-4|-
TGTGCCAGCAGCTTGGTCGACAGTCCAGATACGCAGTATTTT
CASSLVDSPDTQYF
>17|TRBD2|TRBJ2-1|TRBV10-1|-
TGCGCCAGCAGTGAATCCAGCGGGAGCCCTCGTGTGTATGAGCAGTTCTTC
CASSESSGSPRVYEQFF
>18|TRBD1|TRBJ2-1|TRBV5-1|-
TGCGCCAGCAGCTTGCCTAAAATAGACAGGGGGCACTACAATGAGCAGTTCTTC
CASSLPKIDRGHYNEQFF
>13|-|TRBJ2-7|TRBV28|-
TGTGCCAGCACCGCGCAACTAGTGGGCGAGCAGTACTTC
CASTAQLVGEQYF
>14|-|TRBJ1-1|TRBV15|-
TGTGCCACCAGCAGAGTAGGGGTGAACACTGAAGCTTTCTTT
CATSRVGVNTEAFF
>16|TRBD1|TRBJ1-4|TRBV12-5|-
TGTGCTAGTGGTTTGGTGGCCGGACAGGGCAATGAAAAACTGTTTTTT
CASGLVAGQGNEKLFF
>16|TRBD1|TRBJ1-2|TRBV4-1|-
TGCGCCAGCAGCCAAGAGGGACAGCATACTAACTATGGCTACACCTTC
CASSQEGQHTNYGYTF
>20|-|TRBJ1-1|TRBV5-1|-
TGCGCCAGCAGCTTGACAGGGTTGCTATTCGGCGACGAAGTGAACACTGAAGCTTTCTTT
CASSLTGLLFGDEVNTEAFF
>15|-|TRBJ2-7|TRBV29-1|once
TGCAGCGTTGAAGACCGCGGGGCCAGCTCCTACGAGCAGTACTTC
CSVEDRGASSYEQYF
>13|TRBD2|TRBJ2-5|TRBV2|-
TGTGCCAGCAAGCGGGAGTTCCAAGAGACCCAGTACTTC
CASKREFQETQYF
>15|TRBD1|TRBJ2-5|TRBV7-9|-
TGTGCCAGCAGCTTAGGGACAGGGCCGCAGGAGACCCAGTACTTC
CASSLGTGPQETQYF
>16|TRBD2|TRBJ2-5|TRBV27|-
TGTGCCAGCAGTCCCTTCACCCTAGCGGGAGCAGAGACCCAGTACTTC
CASSPFTLAGAETQYF
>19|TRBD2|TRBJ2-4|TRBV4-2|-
TGTGCCAGCAGCCAAGATCCTAAGGGGGGCGGGGGGGCCAAAAACATTCAGTACTTC
CASSQDPKGGGGAKNIQYF
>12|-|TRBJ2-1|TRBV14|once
TGTGCCAGCAGCCAAGTTGCGAGGGAGCAGTTCTTC
CASSQVAREQFF
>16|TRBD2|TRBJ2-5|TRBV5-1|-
TGCGCCAGCAGCTTGGGCAGCGGGACTAGTCAAGAGACCCAGTACTTC
CASSLGSGTSQETQYF
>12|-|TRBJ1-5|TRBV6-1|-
TGTGCCAGCAGTGAGGGGGGGCAGCCCCAGCATTTT
CASSEGGQPQHF
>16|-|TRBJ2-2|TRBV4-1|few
TGCGCCAGCAGCCAAGACCAGGATCCGAACACCGGGGAGCTGTTTTTT
CASSQDQDPNTGELFF
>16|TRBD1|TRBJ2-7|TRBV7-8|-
TGTGCCAGCAGCTTAGCATCTGGGACAGGGAGCTACGAGCAGTACTTC
CASSLASGTGSYEQYF
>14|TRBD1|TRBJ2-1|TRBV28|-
TGTGCCAGCAGCATACAGGGGTTCTACAATGAGCAGTTCTTC
CASSIQGFYNEQFF
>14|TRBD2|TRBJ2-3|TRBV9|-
TGTGCCAGCAGCGCTAGCGGGAGTCCCGATACGCAGTATTTT
CASSASGSPDTQYF
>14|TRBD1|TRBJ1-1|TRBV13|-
TGTGCCAGCAGCGTGCAACATACAGGGGAGGTAGCTTTCTTT
CASSVQHTGEVAFF
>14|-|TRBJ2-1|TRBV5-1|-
TGCGCCAGCAGCTTGGTGGGGGGTTACAATGAGCAGTTCTTC
CASSLVGGYNEQFF
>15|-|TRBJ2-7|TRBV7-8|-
TGTGCCAGCAGCTTCGAGACGGCTGACTACTACGAGCAGTACTTC
CASSFETADYYEQYF
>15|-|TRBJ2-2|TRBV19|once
TGTGCCAGTAGTATAGATCGTGGCAACTACGGGGAGCTGTTTTTT
CASSIDRGNYGELFF
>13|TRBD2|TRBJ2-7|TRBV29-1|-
TGCAGCGTTGATATTTCGGGAGGCTACGAGCAGTACTTC
CSVDISGGYEQYF
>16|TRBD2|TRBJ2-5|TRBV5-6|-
TGTGCCAGCAGCTTAATTTCGACTAGCGGCCAAGAGACCCAGTACTTC
CASSLISTSGQETQYF
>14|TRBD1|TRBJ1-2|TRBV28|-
TGTGCCAGCACAATCGGACAGGGCAGCTATGGCTACACCTTC
CASTIGQGSYGYTF
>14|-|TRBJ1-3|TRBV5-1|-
TGCGCCAGCGGTCCTGACAACTCTGGAAACACCATATATTTT
CASGPDNSGNTIYF
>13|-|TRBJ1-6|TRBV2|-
TGTGCCAGCAGGCTAGGTGGGAATTCACCCCTCCACTTT
CASRLGGNSPLHF
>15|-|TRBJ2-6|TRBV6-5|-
TGTGCCAGCAGTTCACAGGTAGCTGGGGCCAACGTCCTGACTTTC
CASSSQVAGANVLTF
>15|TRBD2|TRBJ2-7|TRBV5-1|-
TGCGCCAGCAGCTTGGCTACTAGCGGGACCTACGAGCAGTACTTC
CASSLATSGTYEQYF
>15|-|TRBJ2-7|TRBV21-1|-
TGTGCCAGCAGCAAGGGACAGCTCTACTCCTACGAGCAGTACTTC
CASSKGQLYSYEQYF
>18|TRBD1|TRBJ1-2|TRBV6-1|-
TGTGCCAGCAGTGAATTCGCGGGACAGGGGGCCCTCGGGGGCGGCTACACCTTC
CASSEFAGQGALGGGYTF
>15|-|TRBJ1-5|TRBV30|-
TGTGCCTGGAGTGCCATAGGGGGAGGCAATCAGCCCCAGCATTTT
CAWSAIGGGNQPQHF
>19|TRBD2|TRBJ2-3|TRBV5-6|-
TGTGCCAGCAGCTCCGGGACAGGGAGGACTAGCGGGAGTACAGATACGCAGTATTTT
CASSSGTGRTSGSTDTQYF
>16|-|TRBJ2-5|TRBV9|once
TGTGCCAGCAGCGTATTCTGGGGCGCGGACCAAGAGACCCAGTACTTC
CASSVFWGADQETQYF
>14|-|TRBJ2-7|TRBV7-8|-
TGTGCCAGCAGCTTAGGACTTCGACCCTACGAGCAGTACTTC
CASSLGLRPYEQYF
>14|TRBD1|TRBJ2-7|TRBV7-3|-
TGTGCCAGCAGCTTAACGGGACAGGGGAACGAGCAGTACTTC
CASSLTGQGNEQYF